These T cell receptor beta chains were read from a single sample in a study of cytomegalovirus exposure and HLA in healthy donors. Sequenced by immunoSEQ multiplex PCR; TCRdb stores in-frame clones only, minus some. The table includes some 190,000 clones, more than 60% detected once. Material for sequencing was PBMCs. Every receptor here comes from a man between 18 and 29 years old in good health and CMV-seronegative. Each CDR3 is given with its conserved first and last residue. Each record gives: D gene, CDR3 length, J gene, V gene, clone size, CDR3 protein, CDR3 DNA. A D gene is named only where the DNA matches it firmly. Clone size is stated in some rows and not others, as once, few, many or a class when expanded.

D: -; length: 11; J: TRBJ1-1; V: TRBV19; size: few; CDR3: CASSRATEAFF; DNA: TGTGCCAGTAGTAGGGCCACTGAAGCTTTCTTT
D: -; length: 14; J: TRBJ2-7; V: TRBV9; size: -; CDR3: CASSVEDSSYEQYF; DNA: TGTGCCAGCAGCGTAGAAGACAGCTCCTACGAGCAGTACTTC
D: -; length: 14; J: TRBJ1-4; V: TRBV5-1; size: -; CDR3: CASSPGTPVEKLFF; DNA: TGCGCCAGCAGCCCTGGGACACCGGTTGAAAAACTGTTTTTT
D: -; length: 14; J: TRBJ2-5; V: TRBV7-6; size: -; CDR3: CASSLGGGKETQYF; DNA: TGTGCCAGCAGCTTAGGAGGGGGTAAAGAGACCCAGTACTTC
D: -; length: 11; J: TRBJ2-3; V: TRBV2; size: few; CDR3: CASSRVDTQYF; DNA: TGTGCCAGCTCCAGGGTGGATACGCAGTATTTT
D: -; length: 12; J: TRBJ2-4; V: TRBV7-2; size: -; CDR3: CASRGGKNIQYF; DNA: TGTGCCTCAAGGGGGGGAAAAAACATTCAGTACTTC
D: -; length: 12; J: TRBJ1-5; V: TRBV19; size: -; CDR3: CASSIADQPQHF; DNA: TGTGCCAGTAGTATCGCGGATCAGCCCCAGCATTTT
D: TRBD1; length: 13; J: TRBJ1-2; V: TRBV6-6; size: -; CDR3: CASSPTGGKGYTF; DNA: TGTGCCAGCAGTCCGACAGGGGGGAAGGGCTACACCTTC
D: -; length: 14; J: TRBJ1-4; V: TRBV5-6; size: few; CDR3: CASSFSGAREKLFF; DNA: TGTGCCAGCAGCTTCTCAGGGGCTAGGGAAAAACTGTTTTTT
D: -; length: 14; J: TRBJ1-2; V: TRBV28; size: -; CDR3: CASSRDYVNYGYTF; DNA: TGTGCCAGCAGCCGGGACTACGTGAACTATGGCTACACCTTC
D: -; length: 15; J: TRBJ2-1; V: TRBV7-8; size: few; CDR3: CASSALTGSYNEQFF; DNA: TGTGCCAGCAGCGCCTTGACAGGCTCCTACAATGAGCAGTTCTTC
D: -; length: 12; J: TRBJ2-7; V: TRBV30; size: -; CDR3: CAWSVTGYEQYF; DNA: TGTGCCTGGAGTGTGACGGGCTACGAGCAGTACTTC
D: TRBD1; length: 16; J: TRBJ1-2; V: TRBV11-2; size: -; CDR3: CASSSSDRGSGYGYTF; DNA: TGTGCCAGCAGCTCATCGGACAGGGGTTCAGGCTATGGCTACACCTTC
D: -; length: 14; J: TRBJ2-1; V: TRBV5-4; size: -; CDR3: CASSLREERNEQFF; DNA: TGTGCCAGCAGCTTGAGGGAGGAGAGAAACGAGCAGTTCTTC
D: TRBD2; length: 16; J: TRBJ2-3; V: TRBV2; size: -; CDR3: CASRRGLALSTDTQYF; DNA: TGTGCCAGCAGGAGGGGACTAGCGCTTAGCACAGATACGCAGTATTTT
D: -; length: 14; J: TRBJ2-5; V: TRBV10-1; size: -; CDR3: CASPPKGFEETQYF; DNA: TGCGCCAGCCCCCCCAAGGGGTTCGAAGAGACCCAGTACTTC
D: TRBD2; length: 15; J: TRBJ2-5; V: TRBV30; size: -; CDR3: CAWSGTSGGPGEQYF; DNA: TGTGCCTGGAGTGGGACTAGCGGGGGTCCAGGGGAGCAGTACTTC
D: TRBD2; length: 16; J: TRBJ2-3; V: TRBV5-1; size: -; CDR3: CASSLGSSGGSDTQYF; DNA: TGCGCCAGCAGCTTGGGATCTAGCGGGGGATCAGATACGCAGTATTTT
D: -; length: 15; J: TRBJ1-2; V: TRBV4-2; size: -; CDR3: CASSLRKGESRGYTF; DNA: TGTGCCAGCAGCCTTAGGAAGGGGGAGTCGAGGGGCTACACCTTC
D: TRBD2; length: 15; J: TRBJ2-5; V: TRBV7-2; size: -; CDR3: CASSLLAGGRETQYF; DNA: TGTGCCAGCAGCCTACTAGCGGGGGGGCGGGAGACCCAGTACTTC
D: -; length: 13; J: TRBJ2-7; V: TRBV27; size: -; CDR3: CASSLSIIYEQYF; DNA: TGTGCCAGCAGTTTATCGATCATTTACGAGCAGTACTTC
D: TRBD1; length: 17; J: TRBJ2-1; V: TRBV19; size: -; CDR3: CVPMRTGSLGPYNEQFF; DNA: TGTGTCCCGATGAGGACAGGGTCATTGGGGCCATACAATGAGCAGTTCTTC
D: TRBD1; length: 14; J: TRBJ1-2; V: TRBV19; size: few; CDR3: CASFRGGQGHRYTF; DNA: TGTGCCAGTTTTCGAGGGGGACAGGGACATCGCTACACCTTC
D: -; length: 15; J: TRBJ2-1; V: TRBV6-5; size: few; CDR3: CASSPLAPRADEQFF; DNA: TGTGCCAGCAGTCCTCTAGCCCCCCGGGCCGATGAGCAGTTCTTC
D: TRBD1; length: 13; J: TRBJ2-3; V: TRBV6-4; size: -; CDR3: CASSRDSTDTQYF; DNA: TGTGCCAGCAGTCGGGACAGTACAGATACGCAGTATTTT